A selection of T cell receptor beta chains follows, all from one sample in a study of control samples from healthy donors and cancer patients. Data came from immunoSEQ multiplex PCR; TCRdb stores just in-frame clones and leaves some out. In the table there are approximately 100,000 clones, approximately 78% of which are singletons. The sequenced sample consisted of blood. The receptors come from a man in his 60s in good health. Both conserved end residues are part of each CDR3. D genes are given only for firm matches. For some rows the clone size is stated as once, few or many, or as a class when expanded; others skip it.

v_gene,abundance,j_gene,d_gene,CDR3nt,CDR3aa
TRBV6-5,-,TRBJ2-4,-,TGTGCCACGGACCCAGCGGGTCGAGCCAAAAACATTCAGTACTTC,CATDPAGRAKNIQYF
TRBV4-1,-,TRBJ1-1,-,TGCGCCAGCAGCCCTCCGTACGGTGAAGCTTTCTTT,CASSPPYGEAFF
TRBV24-1,-,TRBJ2-7,-,TGTGCCACCTCGTGGGGAGACGAGCAGTACTTC,CATSWGDEQYF
TRBV12-5,few,TRBJ1-2,-,TGTGCTAGTGGTTTGAACCAGGGTTTTGGCTACACCTTC,CASGLNQGFGYTF
TRBV30,-,TRBJ2-3,TRBD2,TGTGCCTGGAGCCCCATCGGGGGGGTCACAGATACGCAGTATTTT,CAWSPIGGVTDTQYF
TRBV19,-,TRBJ2-2,-,TGTGCCAGTAGTATGGGGGGCAGCACCGGGGAGCTGTTTTTT,CASSMGGSTGELFF
TRBV19,few,TRBJ2-7,TRBD1,TGTGCCACCTCCCGGGACAGGGCATATAGGGAGCAGTACTTC,CATSRDRAYREQYF
TRBV2,-,TRBJ1-2,TRBD1,TGTGCCAGCAGCCAGGCCGGGACAGGGCGATATGGCTACACCTTC,CASSQAGTGRYGYTF
TRBV19,-,TRBJ1-2,-,TGTGCCAGTAGTTATCGACGGAGTAACTATGGCTACACCTTC,CASSYRRSNYGYTF
TRBV11-3,-,TRBJ2-3,TRBD1,TGTGCCAGCAGCTTAGTAGGGGGCTTAGGAGATACGCAGTATTTT,CASSLVGGLGDTQYF
TRBV7-6,-,TRBJ1-5,-,TGTGCCAGCAGCTTATATAAGGGGGACCTTATTTCTGGCAATCAGCCCCAGCATTTT,CASSLYKGDLISGNQPQHF
TRBV5-1,-,TRBJ2-3,TRBD1,TGCGCCAGCAGCTTCATACAGGGGGCCTCAGATACGCAGTATTTT,CASSFIQGASDTQYF
TRBV29-1,-,TRBJ1-2,TRBD1,TGCAGCGTTGGCGGGACAGGGTTTGAGGATTCTCCAAGAAGGGGGGGCTACACCTTC,CSVGGTGFEDSPRRGGYTF
TRBV28,-,TRBJ1-2,-,TGTGCCAGCATCGAGACTCACAGGGAGGACTATGGCTACACCTTC,CASIETHREDYGYTF
TRBV12-3/TRBV12-4,-,TRBJ1-2,-,TGTGCCAGCAGTGACACAGCGAACTATGGCTACACCTTC,CASSDTANYGYTF
TRBV3-1/TRBV3-2,-,TRBJ2-6,TRBD1,TGTGCCAGCAGACTTGGGACAGCTGCCAACGTCCTGACTTTC,CASRLGTAANVLTF
TRBV3-1/TRBV3-2,-,TRBJ1-1,-,TGTGCCAGCAGCCCCGGGGGTAGTGGGACTGAAGCTTTCTTT,CASSPGGSGTEAFF
TRBV5-1,-,TRBJ1-1,TRBD1,TGCGCCAGCAGCCCAAGACAGGGCGGAACTGAAGCTTTCTTT,CASSPRQGGTEAFF
TRBV5-1,-,TRBJ2-7,-,TGCGCCAGCCGTTGGTGGCGGAACCTACTATCCTACGAGCAGTACTTC,CASRWWRNLLSYEQYF
TRBV5-1,-,TRBJ2-3,-,TGCGCCAGCAGCTTGATAGGGGAAGATACGCAGTATTTT,CASSLIGEDTQYF
TRBV29-1,-,TRBJ2-1,TRBD2,TGCAGCTGCGGGGGGAGCTCCTACAATGAGCAGTTCTTC,CSCGGSSYNEQFF
TRBV10-3,few,TRBJ2-7,-,TGTGCCATCAGTGAGTCGGACAGTCCCTACGAGCAGTACTTC,CAISESDSPYEQYF
TRBV5-1,-,TRBJ1-4,-,TGCGCCAGCAGCTTGGAAGGCAGGGTTTATGGTAATGAAAAACTGTTTTTT,CASSLEGRVYGNEKLFF
TRBV7-8,once,TRBJ2-7,-,TGTGCCAGCCGCAACGATTACGGGCGAGAGTCCTACGAGCAGTACTTC,CASRNDYGRESYEQYF
TRBV29-1,-,TRBJ2-1,TRBD2,TGCAGCGTCGCTACTAGCGGAGCAACCTACAATGAGCAGTTCTTC,CSVATSGATYNEQFF
TRBV9,-,TRBJ2-7,-,TGTGCCAGCAGCCCTGGGAGGAGGTACTACGAGCAGTACTTC,CASSPGRRYYEQYF
TRBV9,once,TRBJ2-2,-,TGTGCCAGCAGCGTAGACAGGGTAGGGACCGGGGAGCTGTTTTTT,CASSVDRVGTGELFF
TRBV7-9,-,TRBJ2-7,TRBD2,TGTGCCAGCAGCTCCCGGCTGACTAGCGTCTCCTACGAGCAGTACTTC,CASSSRLTSVSYEQYF
TRBV30,-,TRBJ1-5,-,TGTGCCTGGAGTGGGACCATAAGCAATCAGCCCCAGCATTTT,CAWSGTISNQPQHF
TRBV3-1/TRBV3-2,-,TRBJ2-7,-,TGTGCCAGCAGCCACGACTACGAGCAGTACTTC,CASSHDYEQYF
TRBV28,-,TRBJ2-7,-,TGTGCCAGCAGCCCTGTCGGGGGAGCCTACGAGCAGTACTTC,CASSPVGGAYEQYF
TRBV20-1,once,TRBJ2-1,-,TGCAGTGCTAGTAAGGTCCCGAACTCCTACAATGAGCAGTTCTTC,CSASKVPNSYNEQFF
TRBV24-1,-,TRBJ2-1,-,TGTGCCACCAGTGATTTGCACCCAAAGGAGGGCCATGAGGCGGATGAGCAGTTCTTC,CATSDLHPKEGHEADEQFF
TRBV19,-,TRBJ1-5,TRBD1,TGTGCCAGTAGTATCCCGGACAGGGCAGGTTTGCAGCCCCAGCATTTT,CASSIPDRAGLQPQHF
TRBV28,-,TRBJ1-2,-,TGTGCCAGCAGAGAAAATTGGGGGTTTGGCTACACCTTC,CASRENWGFGYTF
TRBV2,once,TRBJ1-5,-,TGTGCCAGCAGTGGTCAGGCTAGCAATCAGCCCCAGCATTTT,CASSGQASNQPQHF
TRBV7-8,-,TRBJ2-2,-,TGTGCCAGCAGCTATCCAGGTGGGAGGACTAACACCGGGGAGCTGTTTTTT,CASSYPGGRTNTGELFF
TRBV19,-,TRBJ2-7,TRBD1,TGTGCCAGTAGTTCCCGGTCCGGGACAGGGTCCTACGAGCAGTACTTC,CASSSRSGTGSYEQYF
TRBV3-1/TRBV3-2,-,TRBJ1-1,-,TGTGCCAGCAGCCTAGGCACGGGGGGGGACACTGAAGCTTTCTTT,CASSLGTGGDTEAFF